This T cell receptor beta chain was recovered during a study of blood T cell repertoires in COVID-19. Study context: Sites in the United States, Italy and Spain provided acute and convalescent COVID-19 samples. T cells, B-cell-depleted T cells, or PBMCs provided the cDNA or gDNA that served as material.

The germline CDR1 and CDR2 sequences are MNHEY and SVGAGI. V was pared by 7 bases and J by 2 bases, with 12 bases between. CDR3 length: 13 amino acids. The method was immunoSEQ multiplex PCR; TCRdb's version includes in-frame clones alone and lacks a portion of them. The table records under 150,000 clones, about four fifths of them present only once. Sequencing was performed on peripheral blood. The TCR originated in a woman aged 40 to 50 with acute or convalescent COVID-19. The chain carries TRBV6-5 and TRBJ2-7; no reliable D call. The CDR3 bases are TGTGCCAGCACTCTGGCACTAACCTACGAGCAGTACTTC. This gives the protein CASTLALTYEQYF.